The text below deals with one T cell receptor (beta chain). No antigen is known for it. Version v3.0 of the immunoSEQ assay ran at survey level. Libraries were prepared by immunoSEQ multiplex PCR; TCRdb keeps only in-frame clonotypes and omits some of them. The sample lists 25,000 to 30,000 clones; about 82% were seen once. The data are from a study of long-term antiretroviral therapy in people with HIV. Study-wide findings and caveats: The data indicate that diversity increased after ART but remained below transplant donor controls. The study lacked data on ART adherence, viral resistance or therapy changes. The study found narrower CDR3 length ranges in HIV repertoires than in controls.

The CDR3 runs 17 residues. Germline assignment: CDR1 LGHNA and CDR2 YNFKEQ. With 3 bases removed from V and 3 bases from J, the gap between germline ends came to 18 bases. This clonotype was sampled from a man between 18 and 35 years old with HIV. This sample comprised unsorted PBMCs, obtained 0.8 years before starting antiretroviral therapy. This chain links TRBV4-2 with TRBJ1-5; D unclear. CDR3 bases: TGTGCCAGCAGCCAGCCCAAAGGGAGTGGCCCCAATCAGCCCCAGCATTTT. As protein: CASSQPKGSGPNQPQHF.